A selection of T cell receptor beta chains follows, all from one sample in a study of T cells in tuberculosis. Sequencing used immunoSEQ multiplex PCR; TCRdb keeps in-frame clones, though not all of them. Seen here are more than 35,000 clones, approximately 94% observed once, and the top ten hold 3.5% to 5%. This sample comprised PBMCs, obtained at tuberculosis diagnosis. The receptors were sampled from an adult with tuberculosis. CDR3s leave out the opening cysteine and the closing phenylalanine or tryptophan. The order of the fields is V gene, CDR3 length, CDR3 protein.

V gene: TRBV25-1
CDR3 length: 13
CDR3 protein: ASSEKRGSSYEQY

V gene: TRBV7-8
CDR3 length: 11
CDR3 protein: ASSWDSSYEQY

V gene: TRBV9
CDR3 length: 13
CDR3 protein: ASSGFQGRVDTQY

V gene: TRBV7-2
CDR3 length: 14
CDR3 protein: ASSLRGVITGNTIY

V gene: TRBV5-6
CDR3 length: 11
CDR3 protein: ASSQGTGGGYT

V gene: TRBV29-1
CDR3 length: 12
CDR3 protein: SIPPGQGKYGYT

V gene: TRBV18
CDR3 length: 11
CDR3 protein: ASSPASDYGYT

V gene: TRBV29-1
CDR3 length: 9
CDR3 protein: GGGDSYGYT

V gene: TRBV5-1
CDR3 length: 12
CDR3 protein: ASSPWAGGNEQY

V gene: TRBV6-1
CDR3 length: 13
CDR3 protein: ASSEWDRVSDGYT

V gene: TRBV4-1
CDR3 length: 11
CDR3 protein: ASSQELGHGYT

V gene: TRBV28
CDR3 length: 14
CDR3 protein: ASSVYDYRTGYGYT

V gene: TRBV11-3
CDR3 length: 15
CDR3 protein: ASSGGTAYLSYNEQF

V gene: TRBV5-1
CDR3 length: 13
CDR3 protein: ASSPTTVPNYGYT

V gene: TRBV11-2
CDR3 length: 13
CDR3 protein: ASSFLTGGNSEAF

V gene: TRBV19
CDR3 length: 13
CDR3 protein: ASSPRQLMNTEAF

V gene: TRBV6-1
CDR3 length: 11
CDR3 protein: ASRTGTPYEQY

V gene: TRBV19
CDR3 length: 14
CDR3 protein: ASSISIRDINSPLH

V gene: TRBV11-2
CDR3 length: 11
CDR3 protein: ASSPPSSYEQY

V gene: TRBV9
CDR3 length: 13
CDR3 protein: ASSMTGIRTGELF

V gene: TRBV5-1
CDR3 length: 15
CDR3 protein: ASSPKTGGEVAGELF

V gene: TRBV19
CDR3 length: 14
CDR3 protein: ASSPQGALSSEKLF

V gene: TRBV21-1
CDR3 length: 17
CDR3 protein: ASSPGSRTGDMRTGELF

V gene: TRBV27
CDR3 length: 13
CDR3 protein: ASSLAGVSSYEQY

V gene: TRBV11-3
CDR3 length: 12
CDR3 protein: ASSLVQGAFPLH

V gene: TRBV5-1
CDR3 length: 15
CDR3 protein: ASSLYAGAMNTGELF

V gene: TRBV11-2
CDR3 length: 12
CDR3 protein: ASSLLGDNSPLH

V gene: TRBV6-5
CDR3 length: 13
CDR3 protein: ASSYSPNPQETQY

V gene: TRBV10-3
CDR3 length: 12
CDR3 protein: AISSGTEYNGYT

V gene: TRBV19
CDR3 length: 11
CDR3 protein: ASSSTRGEKLF

V gene: TRBV29-1
CDR3 length: 10
CDR3 protein: SVGQGIYEQY

V gene: TRBV29-1
CDR3 length: 13
CDR3 protein: SVERAGQGNYGYT

V gene: TRBV27
CDR3 length: 15
CDR3 protein: ASSPERFGGATETQY

V gene: TRBV5-6
CDR3 length: 10
CDR3 protein: ASSFPGGRAF

V gene: TRBV5-4
CDR3 length: 13
CDR3 protein: ASSKDQTGGYEQY

V gene: TRBV10-1
CDR3 length: 10
CDR3 protein: AGSQANYGYT

V gene: TRBV5-1
CDR3 length: 11
CDR3 protein: ASSGGGGYGYT

V gene: TRBV5-8
CDR3 length: 12
CDR3 protein: ASNIAGGGNEQF

V gene: TRBV7-3
CDR3 length: 13
CDR3 protein: ASSSSQGTNTEAF

V gene: TRBV25-1
CDR3 length: 11
CDR3 protein: ASSYQGNSPLH

V gene: TRBV20-1
CDR3 length: 9
CDR3 protein: SARSGSPLH

V gene: TRBV7-9
CDR3 length: 17
CDR3 protein: ASSSRRQGRVATNEKLF

V gene: TRBV19
CDR3 length: 14
CDR3 protein: ASSIISGTNTGELF

V gene: TRBV4-1
CDR3 length: 13
CDR3 protein: ASSPRQGANTEAF

V gene: TRBV23-1
CDR3 length: 12
CDR3 protein: ASSQPGRGNTIY

V gene: TRBV5-8
CDR3 length: 10
CDR3 protein: ASTRGGYEQY

V gene: TRBV19
CDR3 length: 11
CDR3 protein: ASGRDSQETQY

V gene: TRBV7-2
CDR3 length: 13
CDR3 protein: ASSLESGGEETQY

V gene: TRBV5-6
CDR3 length: 12
CDR3 protein: ASSHWTGHQPQH

V gene: TRBV7-2
CDR3 length: 12
CDR3 protein: ASSAGPLGNTIY

V gene: TRBV5-1
CDR3 length: 10
CDR3 protein: ASSLAGNEQF

V gene: TRBV10-2
CDR3 length: 13
CDR3 protein: ASSKTSGGAWEQF

V gene: TRBV15
CDR3 length: 12
CDR3 protein: ATSRGGSDYGYT

V gene: TRBV2
CDR3 length: 11
CDR3 protein: ASSPAGSYEQY

V gene: TRBV14
CDR3 length: 14
CDR3 protein: ASSQATSGGADTQY

V gene: TRBV11-2
CDR3 length: 14
CDR3 protein: ASSLGSRGGNEKLF

V gene: TRBV14
CDR3 length: 15
CDR3 protein: ASSQGKGQGRNTEAF

V gene: TRBV5-1
CDR3 length: 14
CDR3 protein: ASSLAPQGTNTEAF

V gene: TRBV2
CDR3 length: 11
CDR3 protein: ASSGFEVGELF